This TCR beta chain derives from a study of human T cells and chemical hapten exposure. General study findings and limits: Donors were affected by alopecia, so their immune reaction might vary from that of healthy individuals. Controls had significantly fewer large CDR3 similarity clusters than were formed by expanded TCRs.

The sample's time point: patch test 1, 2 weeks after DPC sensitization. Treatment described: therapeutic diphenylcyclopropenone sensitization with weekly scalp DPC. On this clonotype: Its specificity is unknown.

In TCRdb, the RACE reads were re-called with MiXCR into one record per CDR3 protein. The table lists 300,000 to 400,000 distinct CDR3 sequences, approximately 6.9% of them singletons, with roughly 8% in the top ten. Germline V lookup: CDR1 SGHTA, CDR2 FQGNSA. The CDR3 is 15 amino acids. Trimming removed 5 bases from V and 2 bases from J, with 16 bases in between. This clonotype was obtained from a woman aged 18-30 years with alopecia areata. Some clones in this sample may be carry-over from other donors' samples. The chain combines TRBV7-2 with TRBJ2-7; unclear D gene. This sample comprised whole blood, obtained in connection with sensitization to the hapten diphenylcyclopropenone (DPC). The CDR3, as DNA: TGTGCCAGCAGCCTGTACTTCCGAGGAACCTACGAGCAGTACTTC. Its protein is CASSLYFRGTYEQYF.